The T cell receptor (beta chain) under discussion was sequenced for a study of Ad26.COV2.S vaccination and SARS-CoV-2 variants. General study findings and limits: From the TCR breadth and depth analyses, total T cell responses may have been underestimated.

As concerns this clone: The antigen is not known.

Sequencing was performed with immunoSEQ multiplex PCR; in TCRdb, only in-frame clones are kept and a portion is missing. Of over 400,000 clones listed, roughly 91% are singletons. Treatment here: 19 received Ad26.COV2.S at low or high dose, single or two shots; about 5 received placebo; per-sample allocation not given. The samples date from day 63 after the first vaccine or placebo injection. The TCR comes from a person between 18 and 65 years old who received the Ad26.COV2.S COVID-19 vaccine or a placebo. This sample comprised peripheral blood, obtained in a trial of Ad26.COV2.S vaccine versus placebo.

CDR3 DNA: TGTGCCAGCAGCCAAGACAGGGGGCGCGGAGTGAACACTGAAGCTTTCTTT. Its translation is CASSQDRGRGVNTEAFF. V and J are TRBV4-2 and TRBJ1-1; 8 bases fit TRBD1. Germline V gene lookup returns CDR1 LGHNA and CDR2 YNFKEQ. The CDR3 is made up of 17 amino acids. Trimming cost V 0 bases and J 0 bases; bases outside gene matches: 6.